The rows below give T cell receptor beta chains drawn from one sample of a study of OX40 agonist ivuxolimab in advanced cancers. Profiled with immunoSEQ multiplex PCR; TCRdb holds only in-frame clones, not every one. This sample has 75,000 to 100,000 clones, with around nine tenths found just once. The sample in question was CD4+ or CD8+ T cells sorted from blood, obtained in a trial of the OX40 agonist ivuxolimab. The receptors derive from an adult with an advanced solid tumor such as melanoma, head and neck, liver or kidney cancer. Each CDR3 is given with its conserved first and last residue. Fields, in order: clone size, J gene, D gene, V gene, CDR3 protein, CDR3 DNA. The D gene is left open where the match is weak. Clone size appears in some rows only: once, few, many, or a class for an expanded clone.

clone size: NA
J gene: TRBJ2-1
D gene: TRBD2
V gene: TRBV5-1
CDR3 protein: CASSIPPGGGRNEQFF
CDR3 DNA: TGCGCCAGCAGCATACCCCCTGGGGGGGGGAGAAATGAGCAGTTCTTC

clone size: NA
J gene: TRBJ2-5
D gene: NA
V gene: TRBV14
CDR3 protein: CASSQGPWETQYF
CDR3 DNA: TGTGCCAGCAGCCAAGGACCCTGGGAGACCCAGTACTTC

clone size: NA
J gene: TRBJ2-7
D gene: NA
V gene: TRBV7-2
CDR3 protein: CASSLGTGYEQYF
CDR3 DNA: TGTGCCAGCAGCTTGGGCACAGGTTACGAGCAGTACTTC

clone size: NA
J gene: TRBJ2-7
D gene: NA
V gene: TRBV4-1
CDR3 protein: CASSQERLASEQYF
CDR3 DNA: TGCGCCAGCAGCCAAGAGCGTCTAGCGAGCGAGCAGTACTTC

clone size: NA
J gene: TRBJ2-1
D gene: TRBD2
V gene: TRBV11-3
CDR3 protein: CASSYAGGAYNEQFF
CDR3 DNA: TGTGCCAGCAGCTATGCGGGGGGGGCCTACAATGAGCAGTTCTTC

clone size: NA
J gene: TRBJ2-1
D gene: TRBD1
V gene: TRBV10-3
CDR3 protein: CAIRDSAHNEQFF
CDR3 DNA: TGTGCCATCCGGGACAGCGCCCACAATGAGCAGTTCTTC

clone size: NA
J gene: TRBJ1-5
D gene: NA
V gene: TRBV28
CDR3 protein: CASSLSAHTDGHSNQPQHF
CDR3 DNA: TGTGCCAGCAGTTTATCAGCGCACACGGACGGCCATAGCAATCAGCCCCAGCATTTT

clone size: NA
J gene: TRBJ2-2
D gene: NA
V gene: TRBV7-3
CDR3 protein: CASSFTGPPGELFF
CDR3 DNA: TGTGCCAGCAGCTTCACAGGGCCCCCCGGGGAGCTGTTTTTT

clone size: once
J gene: TRBJ1-2
D gene: NA
V gene: TRBV6-1
CDR3 protein: CASSENKGLYGYTF
CDR3 DNA: TGTGCCAGCAGTGAAAATAAGGGTCTCTATGGCTACACCTTC

clone size: NA
J gene: TRBJ2-1
D gene: NA
V gene: TRBV21-1
CDR3 protein: CASSLHLNPPYNEQFF
CDR3 DNA: TGTGCCAGCAGCCTGCATTTAAATCCCCCCTACAATGAGCAGTTCTTC

clone size: NA
J gene: TRBJ1-3
D gene: NA
V gene: TRBV28
CDR3 protein: CASSRIGTKGSGNTIYF
CDR3 DNA: TGTGCCAGCAGCCGAATAGGGACCAAAGGCTCTGGAAACACCATATATTTT

clone size: NA
J gene: TRBJ2-2
D gene: NA
V gene: TRBV10-1
CDR3 protein: CASSGGWNTGELFF
CDR3 DNA: TGCGCCAGCAGTGGGGGATGGAACACCGGGGAGCTGTTTTTT

clone size: NA
J gene: TRBJ1-5
D gene: TRBD1
V gene: TRBV10-3
CDR3 protein: CAISVGTGGNQPQHF
CDR3 DNA: TGTGCCATCAGTGTCGGGACAGGGGGGAATCAGCCCCAGCATTTT

clone size: NA
J gene: TRBJ1-1
D gene: NA
V gene: TRBV5-4
CDR3 protein: CASSPETGFNTEAFF
CDR3 DNA: TGTGCCAGCAGCCCAGAGACAGGATTTAACACTGAAGCTTTCTTT

clone size: NA
J gene: TRBJ2-4
D gene: TRBD1
V gene: TRBV5-1
CDR3 protein: CASREGQGLNIQYF
CDR3 DNA: TGCGCCAGCAGGGAGGGACAGGGGTTAAACATTCAGTACTTC

clone size: NA
J gene: TRBJ2-5
D gene: NA
V gene: TRBV7-3
CDR3 protein: CASSLGRVETQYF
CDR3 DNA: TGTGCCAGCAGCCTCGGCCGGGTAGAGACCCAGTACTTC

clone size: NA
J gene: TRBJ2-7
D gene: NA
V gene: TRBV5-6
CDR3 protein: CASSLADGYEQYF
CDR3 DNA: TGTGCCAGCAGCTTGGCCGACGGCTACGAGCAGTACTTC

clone size: NA
J gene: TRBJ2-5
D gene: NA
V gene: TRBV19
CDR3 protein: CASSIGGRGETQYF
CDR3 DNA: TGTGCCAGTAGTATCGGGGGGCGAGGGGAGACCCAGTACTTC

clone size: NA
J gene: TRBJ2-1
D gene: TRBD1
V gene: TRBV29-1
CDR3 protein: CSVDDRVDNEQFF
CDR3 DNA: TGCAGCGTCGACGACAGGGTCGACAATGAGCAGTTCTTC

clone size: NA
J gene: TRBJ2-1
D gene: NA
V gene: TRBV5-5
CDR3 protein: CASSLALQGFGDNEQFF
CDR3 DNA: TGTGCCAGCAGCTTAGCGCTTCAGGGTTTCGGCGACAATGAGCAGTTCTTC

clone size: NA
J gene: TRBJ1-2
D gene: TRBD1
V gene: TRBV7-9
CDR3 protein: CASSSRGQGADYGYTF
CDR3 DNA: TGTGCCAGCAGCTCCCGGGGGCAGGGGGCGGACTATGGCTACACCTTC

clone size: few
J gene: TRBJ2-1
D gene: NA
V gene: TRBV14
CDR3 protein: CASSQDLGASGNEQFF
CDR3 DNA: TGTGCCAGCAGCCAAGATCTGGGGGCCAGCGGGAATGAGCAGTTCTTC

clone size: NA
J gene: TRBJ2-2
D gene: TRBD1
V gene: TRBV5-4
CDR3 protein: CASSAGQDTGELFF
CDR3 DNA: TGTGCCAGCAGCGCGGGACAGGACACCGGGGAGCTGTTTTTT

clone size: NA
J gene: TRBJ1-2
D gene: TRBD1
V gene: TRBV5-1
CDR3 protein: CASRQGLGGYTF
CDR3 DNA: TGCGCCAGTAGACAGGGGCTTGGAGGCTACACCTTC

clone size: NA
J gene: TRBJ1-3
D gene: TRBD1
V gene: TRBV6-1
CDR3 protein: CATGELGYGNTIYF
CDR3 DNA: TGTGCGACAGGGGAACTGGGGTATGGAAACACCATATATTTT

clone size: NA
J gene: TRBJ1-4
D gene: NA
V gene: TRBV11-2
CDR3 protein: CASSLGDGAWEKLFF
CDR3 DNA: TGTGCCAGCAGCTTAGGGGACGGGGCCTGGGAAAAACTGTTTTTT

clone size: NA
J gene: TRBJ1-4
D gene: NA
V gene: TRBV19
CDR3 protein: CASSIDGQEKLFF
CDR3 DNA: TGTGCCAGTAGTATAGATGGACAGGAAAAACTGTTTTTT

clone size: NA
J gene: TRBJ2-7
D gene: TRBD1
V gene: TRBV11-2
CDR3 protein: CASSPLSRQGVYEQYF
CDR3 DNA: TGTGCCAGCAGCCCTCTAAGTCGACAGGGTGTCTACGAGCAGTACTTC

clone size: NA
J gene: TRBJ2-7
D gene: NA
V gene: TRBV10-1
CDR3 protein: CASSESAGDEQYF
CDR3 DNA: TGCGCCAGCAGTGAGTCGGCAGGGGACGAGCAGTACTTC

clone size: NA
J gene: TRBJ2-3
D gene: NA
V gene: TRBV9
CDR3 protein: CASTVGGQGGDTQYF
CDR3 DNA: TGTGCCAGCACCGTAGGGGGGCAGGGTGGAGATACGCAGTATTTT

clone size: NA
J gene: TRBJ1-6
D gene: NA
V gene: TRBV19
CDR3 protein: CASSINAGANSPLHF
CDR3 DNA: TGTGCCAGTAGTATAAATGCCGGGGCTAATTCACCCCTCCACTTT

clone size: NA
J gene: TRBJ2-5
D gene: NA
V gene: TRBV10-3
CDR3 protein: CAISGEVVGAETQYF
CDR3 DNA: TGTGCCATCAGTGGGGAGGTAGTGGGGGCTGAGACCCAGTACTTC

clone size: NA
J gene: TRBJ1-3
D gene: NA
V gene: TRBV2
CDR3 protein: CASSDGVSGNTIYF
CDR3 DNA: TGTGCCAGCAGTGACGGTGTCTCTGGAAACACCATATATTTT

clone size: NA
J gene: TRBJ1-1
D gene: NA
V gene: TRBV11-3
CDR3 protein: CASRDSPNTEAFF
CDR3 DNA: TGTGCCAGCAGAGACAGCCCGAACACTGAAGCTTTCTTT

clone size: NA
J gene: TRBJ2-5
D gene: NA
V gene: TRBV7-9
CDR3 protein: CASSLAWGRGPSQYF
CDR3 DNA: TGTGCCAGCAGCTTAGCGTGGGGAAGGGGCCCGAGCCAGTACTTC

clone size: NA
J gene: TRBJ2-5
D gene: TRBD2
V gene: TRBV6-1
CDR3 protein: CASSRGSGGAETQYF
CDR3 DNA: TGTGCCAGCAGCCGAGGGAGCGGGGGCGCGGAGACCCAGTACTTC

clone size: NA
J gene: TRBJ2-7
D gene: TRBD1
V gene: TRBV19
CDR3 protein: CASSAGQGDREQYF
CDR3 DNA: TGTGCCAGTAGTGCGGGACAGGGGGATCGCGAGCAGTACTTC

clone size: NA
J gene: TRBJ2-1
D gene: NA
V gene: TRBV5-6
CDR3 protein: CASSLRRGHEQFF
CDR3 DNA: TGTGCCAGCAGCTTGAGGAGGGGCCATGAGCAGTTCTTC

clone size: NA
J gene: TRBJ1-5
D gene: TRBD1
V gene: TRBV11-2
CDR3 protein: CASSLDRDDQPQHF
CDR3 DNA: TGTGCCAGCAGCTTGGACAGGGATGATCAGCCCCAGCATTTT

clone size: NA
J gene: TRBJ2-7
D gene: NA
V gene: TRBV7-2
CDR3 protein: CASSHRTSYEQYF
CDR3 DNA: TGTGCCAGCAGCCATCGGACCTCCTACGAGCAGTACTTC